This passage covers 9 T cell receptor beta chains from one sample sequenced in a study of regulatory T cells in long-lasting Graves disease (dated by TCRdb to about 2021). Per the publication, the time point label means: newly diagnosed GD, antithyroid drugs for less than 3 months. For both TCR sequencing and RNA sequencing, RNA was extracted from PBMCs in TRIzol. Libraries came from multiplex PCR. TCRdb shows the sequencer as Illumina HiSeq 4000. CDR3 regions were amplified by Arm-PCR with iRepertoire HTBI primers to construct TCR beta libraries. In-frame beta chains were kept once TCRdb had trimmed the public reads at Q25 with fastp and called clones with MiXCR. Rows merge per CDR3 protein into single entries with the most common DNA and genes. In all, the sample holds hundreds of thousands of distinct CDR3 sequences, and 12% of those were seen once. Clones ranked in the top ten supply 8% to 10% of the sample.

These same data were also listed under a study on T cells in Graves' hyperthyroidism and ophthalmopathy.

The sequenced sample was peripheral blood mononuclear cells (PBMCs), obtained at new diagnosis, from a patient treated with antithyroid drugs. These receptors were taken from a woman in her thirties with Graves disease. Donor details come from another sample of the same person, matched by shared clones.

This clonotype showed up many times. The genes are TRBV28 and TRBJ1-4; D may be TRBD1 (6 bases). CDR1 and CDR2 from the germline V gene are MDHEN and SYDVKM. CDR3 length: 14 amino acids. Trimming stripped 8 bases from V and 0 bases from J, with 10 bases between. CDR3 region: CASGGPATNEKLFF. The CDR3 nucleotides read TGTGCCAGCGGGGGGCCCGCAACTAATGAAAAACTGTTTTTT.

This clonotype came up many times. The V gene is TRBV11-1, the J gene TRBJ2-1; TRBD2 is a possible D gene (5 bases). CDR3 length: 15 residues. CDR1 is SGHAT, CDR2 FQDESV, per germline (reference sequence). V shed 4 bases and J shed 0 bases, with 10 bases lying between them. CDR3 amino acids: CASSWTPRSYNEQFF. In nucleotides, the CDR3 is TGTGCCAGCAGCTGGACTCCTCGCTCCTACAATGAGCAGTTCTTC.

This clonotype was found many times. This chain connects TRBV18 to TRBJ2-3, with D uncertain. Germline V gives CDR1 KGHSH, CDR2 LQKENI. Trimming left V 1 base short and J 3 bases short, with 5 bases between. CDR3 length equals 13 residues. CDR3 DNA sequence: TGTGCCAGCTCACCACGGCTAACAGATACGCAGTATTTT. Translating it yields CASSPRLTDTQYF.

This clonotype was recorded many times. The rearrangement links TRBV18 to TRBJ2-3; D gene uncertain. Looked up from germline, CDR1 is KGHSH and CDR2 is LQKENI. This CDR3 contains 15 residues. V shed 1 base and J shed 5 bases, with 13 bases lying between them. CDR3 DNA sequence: TGTGCCAGCTCACCACGGGCAACGCGAGGAGATACGCAGTATTTT. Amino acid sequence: CASSPRATRGDTQYF. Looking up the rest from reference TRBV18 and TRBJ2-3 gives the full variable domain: NAGVMQNPRHLVRRRGQEARLRCSPMKGHSHVYWYRQLPEEGLKFMVYLQKENIIDESGMPKERFSAEFPKEGPSILRIQQVVRGDSAAYFCASSPRATRGDTQYFGPGTRLTVL.

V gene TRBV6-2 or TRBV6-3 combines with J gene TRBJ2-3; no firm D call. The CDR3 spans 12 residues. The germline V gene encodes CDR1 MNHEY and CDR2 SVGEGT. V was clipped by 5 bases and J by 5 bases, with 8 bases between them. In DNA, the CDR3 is TGTGCCAGCAGTGTTGAGTTAGATACGCAGTATTTT. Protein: CASSVELDTQYF.

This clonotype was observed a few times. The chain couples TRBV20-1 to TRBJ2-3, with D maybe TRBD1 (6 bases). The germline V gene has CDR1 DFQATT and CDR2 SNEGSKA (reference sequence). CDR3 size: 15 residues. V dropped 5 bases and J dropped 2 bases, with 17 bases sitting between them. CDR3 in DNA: TGCAGTGCTCCCTCGGGGACACTTAACACAGATACGCAGTATTTT. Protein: CSAPSGTLNTDTQYF.

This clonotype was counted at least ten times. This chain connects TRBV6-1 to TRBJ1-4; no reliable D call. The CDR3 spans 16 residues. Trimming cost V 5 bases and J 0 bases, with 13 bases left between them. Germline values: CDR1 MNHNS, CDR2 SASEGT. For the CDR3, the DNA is TGTGCCAGCAGTCCCCATTTGAGTGCAACTAATGAAAAACTGTTTTTT. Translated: CASSPHLSATNEKLFF.

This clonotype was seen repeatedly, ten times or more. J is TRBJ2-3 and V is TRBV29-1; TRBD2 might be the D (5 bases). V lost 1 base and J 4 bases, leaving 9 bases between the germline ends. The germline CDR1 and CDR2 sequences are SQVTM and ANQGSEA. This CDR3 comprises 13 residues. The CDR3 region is CSVEVARSDTQYF. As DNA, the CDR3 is TGCAGCGTTGAAGTAGCGCGATCAGATACGCAGTATTTT.

The CDR3 DNA reads as TGTGCCAGCAGCCGCGATCCAGCCCCCAATCAGCCCCAGCATTTT. Translated: CASSRDPAPNQPQHF. The gene calls are TRBV6-1 and TRBJ1-5; D is unclear. Trimming removed 6 bases at V and 3 bases at J, with 15 bases between. The germline V gene encodes CDR1 MNHNS and CDR2 SASEGT. This CDR3 has 15 residues.